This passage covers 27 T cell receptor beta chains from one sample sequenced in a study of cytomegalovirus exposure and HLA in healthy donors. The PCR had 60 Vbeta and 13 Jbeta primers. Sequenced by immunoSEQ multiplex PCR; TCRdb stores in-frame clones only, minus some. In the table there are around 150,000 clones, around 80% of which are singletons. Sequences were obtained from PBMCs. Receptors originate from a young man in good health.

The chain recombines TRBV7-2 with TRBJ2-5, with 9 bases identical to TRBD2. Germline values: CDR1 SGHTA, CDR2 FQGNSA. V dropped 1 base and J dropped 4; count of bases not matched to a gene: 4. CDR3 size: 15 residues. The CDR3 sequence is CASSLGGAGGETQYF. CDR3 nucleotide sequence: TGTGCCAGCAGCTTAGGGGGAGCGGGAGGAGAGACCCAGTACTTC. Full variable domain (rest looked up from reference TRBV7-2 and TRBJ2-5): GAGVSQSPSNKVTEKGKDVELRCDPISGHTALYWYRQSLGQGLEFLIYFQGNSAPDKSGLPSDRFSAERTGGSVSTLTIQRTQQEDSAVYLCASSLGGAGGETQYFGPGTRLLVL.

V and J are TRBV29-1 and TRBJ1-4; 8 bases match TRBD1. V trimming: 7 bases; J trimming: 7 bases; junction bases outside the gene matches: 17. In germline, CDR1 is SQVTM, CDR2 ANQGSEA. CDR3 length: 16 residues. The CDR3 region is CSAPPNRGNVGEKLFF. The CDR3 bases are TGCAGCGCTCCCCCCAACAGGGGGAATGTAGGTGAAAAACTGTTTTTT.

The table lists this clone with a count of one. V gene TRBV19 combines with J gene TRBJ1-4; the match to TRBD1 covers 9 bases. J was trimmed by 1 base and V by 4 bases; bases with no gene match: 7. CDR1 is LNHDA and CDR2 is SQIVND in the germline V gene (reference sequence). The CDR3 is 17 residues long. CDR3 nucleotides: TGTGCCAGTAGTACCCCGACAGGGGGAGTAACTAATGAAAAACTGTTTTTT. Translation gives CASSTPTGGVTNEKLFF.

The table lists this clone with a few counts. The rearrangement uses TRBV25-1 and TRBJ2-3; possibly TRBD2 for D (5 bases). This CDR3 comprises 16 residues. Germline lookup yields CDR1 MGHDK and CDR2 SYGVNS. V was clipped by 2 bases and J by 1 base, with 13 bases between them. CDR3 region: CASSEELEGGTDTQYF. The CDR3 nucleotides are TGTGCCAGCAGTGAAGAACTAGAAGGAGGCACAGATACGCAGTATTTT.

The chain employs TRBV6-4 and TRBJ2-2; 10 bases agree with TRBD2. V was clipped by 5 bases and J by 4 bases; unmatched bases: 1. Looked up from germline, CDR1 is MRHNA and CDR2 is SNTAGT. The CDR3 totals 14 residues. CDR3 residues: CASSSGRATGELFF. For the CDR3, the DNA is TGTGCCAGCAGTAGCGGGAGGGCCACCGGGGAGCTGTTTTTT.

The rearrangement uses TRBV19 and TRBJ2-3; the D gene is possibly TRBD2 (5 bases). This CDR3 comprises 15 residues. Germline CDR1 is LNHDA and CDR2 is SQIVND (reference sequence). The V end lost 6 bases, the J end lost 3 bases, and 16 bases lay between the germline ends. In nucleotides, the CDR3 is TGTGCCAGTAGGCTCGGGGAGAAAAGTACAGATACGCAGTATTTT. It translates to CASRLGEKSTDTQYF.

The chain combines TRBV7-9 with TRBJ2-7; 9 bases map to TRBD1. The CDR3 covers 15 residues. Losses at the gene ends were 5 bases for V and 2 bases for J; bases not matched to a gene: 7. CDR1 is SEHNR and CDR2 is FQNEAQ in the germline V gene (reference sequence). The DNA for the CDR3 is TGTGCCAGCAGCACACGGACAGGGGCTACCTACGAGCAGTACTTC. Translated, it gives CASSTRTGATYEQYF.

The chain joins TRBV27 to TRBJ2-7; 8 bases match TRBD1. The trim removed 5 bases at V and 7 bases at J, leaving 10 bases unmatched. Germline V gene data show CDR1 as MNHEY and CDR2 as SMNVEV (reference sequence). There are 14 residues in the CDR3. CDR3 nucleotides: TGTGCCAGCAGTGTTTCGGGCAGGGGGCGTGAGCAGTACTTC. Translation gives CASSVSGRGREQYF.

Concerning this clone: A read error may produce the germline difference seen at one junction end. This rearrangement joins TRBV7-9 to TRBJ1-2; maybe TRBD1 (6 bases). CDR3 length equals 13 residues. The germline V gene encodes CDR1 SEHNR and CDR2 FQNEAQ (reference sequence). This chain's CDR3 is CSSRGDYYYGYTF. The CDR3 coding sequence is TGTTCCAGCAGGGGTGACTACTACTATGGCTACACCTTC.

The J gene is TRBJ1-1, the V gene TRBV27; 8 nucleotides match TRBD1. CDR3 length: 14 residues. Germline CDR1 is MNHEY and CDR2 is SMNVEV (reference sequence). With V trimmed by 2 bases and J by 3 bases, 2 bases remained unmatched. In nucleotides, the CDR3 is TGTGCCAGCAGTTTAGGGACAGGCTACACTGAAGCTTTCTTT. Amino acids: CASSLGTGYTEAFF.

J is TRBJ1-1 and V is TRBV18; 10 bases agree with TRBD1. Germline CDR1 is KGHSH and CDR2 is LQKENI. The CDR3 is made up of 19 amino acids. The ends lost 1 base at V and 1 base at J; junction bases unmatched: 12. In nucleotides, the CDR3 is TGTGCCAGCTCACCACGTTTGGTGCGGGGACAGGGGAGGAACACTGAAGCTTTCTTT. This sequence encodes CASSPRLVRGQGRNTEAFF.

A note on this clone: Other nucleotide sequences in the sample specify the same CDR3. The CDR3 reads CASSPRTENEKLFF. Written as DNA, the CDR3 is TGTGCCAGCTCACCCCGGACAGAGAATGAAAAACTGTTTTTT. The chain links TRBV18 to TRBJ1-4; the D gene is possibly TRBD1 (6 bases). In germline, CDR1 is KGHSH, CDR2 LQKENI. This CDR3 contains 14 residues. Trimming left V 3 bases short and J 5 bases short, with 10 bases between.

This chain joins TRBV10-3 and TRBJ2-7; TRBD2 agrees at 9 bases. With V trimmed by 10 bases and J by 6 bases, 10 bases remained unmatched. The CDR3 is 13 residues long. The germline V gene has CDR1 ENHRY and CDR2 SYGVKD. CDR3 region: CATEGSGRSEQYF. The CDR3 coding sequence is TGTGCCACCGAGGGTAGCGGGAGATCCGAGCAGTACTTC.

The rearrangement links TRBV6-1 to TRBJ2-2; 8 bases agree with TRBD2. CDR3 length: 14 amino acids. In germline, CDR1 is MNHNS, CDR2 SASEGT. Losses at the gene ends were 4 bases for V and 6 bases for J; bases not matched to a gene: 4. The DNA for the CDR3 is TGTGCCAGCAGTGCGGGGACTAGTCCCGGGGAGCTGTTTTTT. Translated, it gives CASSAGTSPGELFF.

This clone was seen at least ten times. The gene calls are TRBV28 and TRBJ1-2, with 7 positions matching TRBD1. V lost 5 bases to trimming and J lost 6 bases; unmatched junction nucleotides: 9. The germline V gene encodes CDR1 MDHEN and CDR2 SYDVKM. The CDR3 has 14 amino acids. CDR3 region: CASSVGGLEDGYTF. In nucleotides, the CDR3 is TGTGCCAGCAGTGTAGGGGGCTTGGAAGATGGCTACACCTTC.

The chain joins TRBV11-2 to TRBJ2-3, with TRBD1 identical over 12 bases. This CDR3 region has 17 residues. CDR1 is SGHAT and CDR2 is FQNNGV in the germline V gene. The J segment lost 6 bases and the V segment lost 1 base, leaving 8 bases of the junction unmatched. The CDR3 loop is CASSLVGGQGAADTQYF. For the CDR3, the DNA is TGTGCCAGCAGCTTAGTGGGGGGACAGGGGGCGGCCGATACGCAGTATTTT.

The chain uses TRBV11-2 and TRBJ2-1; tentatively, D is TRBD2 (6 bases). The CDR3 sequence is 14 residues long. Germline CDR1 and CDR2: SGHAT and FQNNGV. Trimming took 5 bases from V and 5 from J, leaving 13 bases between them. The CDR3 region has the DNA TGTGCCAGCAGCCGCCACTGGGGGGACAATGAGCAGTTCTTC. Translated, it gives CASSRHWGDNEQFF.

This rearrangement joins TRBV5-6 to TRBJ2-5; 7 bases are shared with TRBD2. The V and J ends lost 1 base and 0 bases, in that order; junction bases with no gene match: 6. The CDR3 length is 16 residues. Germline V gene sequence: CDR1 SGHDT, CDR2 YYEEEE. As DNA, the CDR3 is TGTGCCAGCAGCTTGTTCGGTAGCGGGTACCAAGAGACCCAGTACTTC. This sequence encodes CASSLFGSGYQETQYF.

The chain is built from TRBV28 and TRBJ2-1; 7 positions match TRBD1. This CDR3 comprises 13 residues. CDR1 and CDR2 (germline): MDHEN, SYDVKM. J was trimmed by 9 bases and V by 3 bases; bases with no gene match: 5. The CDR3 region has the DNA TGTGCCAGCAGTTTGTGGACAGGCATTGAGCAGTTCTTC. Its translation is CASSLWTGIEQFF.

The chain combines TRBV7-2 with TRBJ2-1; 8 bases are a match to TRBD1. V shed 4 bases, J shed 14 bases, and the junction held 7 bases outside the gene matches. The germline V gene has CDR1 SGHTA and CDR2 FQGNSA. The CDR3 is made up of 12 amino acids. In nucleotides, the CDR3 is TGTGCCAGCAGCTCTCAACGACAGGGGAAGTTCTTC. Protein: CASSSQRQGKFF.

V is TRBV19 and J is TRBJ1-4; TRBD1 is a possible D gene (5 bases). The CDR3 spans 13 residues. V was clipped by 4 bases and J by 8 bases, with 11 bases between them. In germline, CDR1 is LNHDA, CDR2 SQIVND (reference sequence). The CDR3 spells CASSTRVEEKLFF. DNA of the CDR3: TGTGCCAGTAGTACCAGGGTAGAAGAAAAACTGTTTTTT.

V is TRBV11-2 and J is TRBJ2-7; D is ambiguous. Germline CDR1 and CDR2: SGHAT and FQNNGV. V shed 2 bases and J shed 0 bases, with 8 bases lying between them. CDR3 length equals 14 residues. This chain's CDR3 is CASSLIWSSYEQYF. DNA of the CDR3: TGTGCCAGCAGCTTAATCTGGAGCTCCTACGAGCAGTACTTC.

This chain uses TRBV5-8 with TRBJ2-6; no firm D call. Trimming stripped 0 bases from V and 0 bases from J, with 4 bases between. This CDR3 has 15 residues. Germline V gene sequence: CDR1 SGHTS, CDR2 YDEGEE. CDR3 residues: CASSLVYSGANVLTF. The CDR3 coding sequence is TGTGCCAGCAGCTTGGTTTACTCTGGGGCCAACGTCCTGACTTTC. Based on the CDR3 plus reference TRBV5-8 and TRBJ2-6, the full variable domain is EAGVTQSPTHLIKTRGQQATLRCSPISGHTSVYWYQQALGLGLQFLLWYDEGEERNRGNFPPRFSGRQFPNYSSELNVNALELEDSALYLCASSLVYSGANVLTFGAGSRLTVL.

The CDR3 reads CASSSRTSGSPDIQYF. The CDR3 DNA sequence: TGTGCCAGCAGCTCGAGGACTAGCGGGAGTCCGGACATTCAGTACTTC. The chain employs TRBV5-4 and TRBJ2-4, with 13 bases identical to TRBD2. V shed 3 bases and J 8 bases; nucleotides not matched to a gene: 8. This CDR3 region has 16 residues. Per the germline V gene, CDR1 is SGHNT and CDR2 is YYREEE (reference sequence).

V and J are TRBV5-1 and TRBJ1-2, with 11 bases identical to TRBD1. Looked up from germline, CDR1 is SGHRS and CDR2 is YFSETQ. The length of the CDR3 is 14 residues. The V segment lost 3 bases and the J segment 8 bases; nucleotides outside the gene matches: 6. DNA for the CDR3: TGCGCCAGCAGCTGGGGACAGGGGGATTGGGGCTACACCTTC. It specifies CASSWGQGDWGYTF.

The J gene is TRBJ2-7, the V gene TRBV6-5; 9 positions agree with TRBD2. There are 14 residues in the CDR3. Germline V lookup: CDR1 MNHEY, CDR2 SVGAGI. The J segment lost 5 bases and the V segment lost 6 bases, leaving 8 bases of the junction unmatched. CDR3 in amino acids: CASSPGSGRNEQYF. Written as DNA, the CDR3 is TGTGCCAGCAGCCCCGGGAGCGGGAGGAACGAGCAGTACTTC.

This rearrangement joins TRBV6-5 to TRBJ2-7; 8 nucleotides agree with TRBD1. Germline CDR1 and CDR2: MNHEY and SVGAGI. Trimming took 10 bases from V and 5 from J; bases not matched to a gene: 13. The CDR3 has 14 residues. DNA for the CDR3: TGTGCCACCGCCCTCCAGGGGGCAATCGACGAGCAGTACTTC. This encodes CATALQGAIDEQYF.